Detailed here is one T cell receptor (beta chain). Its antigen is currently unknown. This sample is part of a study of blood T cells in healthy people across ages. Study-wide points: Across samples, TCR beta diversity tracked strongly with naive T cell percentage.

Germline V lookup: CDR1 SGHTA, CDR2 FQGTGA. The CDR3 spans 16 residues. J was trimmed by 6 bases and V by 5 bases; bases with no gene match: 8. A second PCR of 7 to 11 cycles used a sample-barcoded 5' primer and a J-beta primer mix. From each sample, at least 3 million paired-end reads containing CDR3 were obtained. TCRdb passed the 5' RACE reads through MiXCR, listing each CDR3 protein once. The sample has 650,000 to 1,000,000 distinct CDR3 sequences; around half are singletons. The sample consisted of blood. The chain couples TRBV7-3 to TRBJ2-2, with TRBD2 identical over 11 bases. The TCR sequence derives from an elderly man in good health. In nucleotides, the CDR3 is TGTGCCAGCAGCCTCGGACTAGCGGGTGGCGCCGGGGAGCTGTTTTTT. It translates to CASSLGLAGGAGELFF.